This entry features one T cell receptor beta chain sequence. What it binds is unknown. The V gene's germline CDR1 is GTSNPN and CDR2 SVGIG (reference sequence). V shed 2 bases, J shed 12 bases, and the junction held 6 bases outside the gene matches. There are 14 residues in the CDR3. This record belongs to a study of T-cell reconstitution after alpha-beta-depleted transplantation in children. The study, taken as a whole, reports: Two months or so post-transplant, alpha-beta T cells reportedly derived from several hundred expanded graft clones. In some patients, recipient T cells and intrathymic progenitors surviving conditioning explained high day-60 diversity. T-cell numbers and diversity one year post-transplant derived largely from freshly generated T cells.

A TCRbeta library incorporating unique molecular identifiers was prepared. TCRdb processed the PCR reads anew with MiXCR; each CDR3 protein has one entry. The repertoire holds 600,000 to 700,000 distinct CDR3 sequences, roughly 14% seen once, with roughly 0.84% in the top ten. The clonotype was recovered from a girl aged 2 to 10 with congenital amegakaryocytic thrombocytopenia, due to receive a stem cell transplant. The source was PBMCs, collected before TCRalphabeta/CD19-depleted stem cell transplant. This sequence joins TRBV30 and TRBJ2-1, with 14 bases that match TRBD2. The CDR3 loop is CAWSQGTSGSLQFF. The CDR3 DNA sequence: TGTGCCTGGAGTCAGGGGACTAGCGGGAGCTTGCAGTTCTTC.